The TCR beta chain under discussion was sequenced for a study of blood T cell repertoires in COVID-19 (dated by TCRdb to 2020 to 2022). Regarding the complete study: Samples covering the acute and convalescent phases of COVID-19 were provided by collaborators in the United States, Italy and Spain. Deeply sampled blood TCRbeta repertoires from subjects exposed to, actively infected with, or recovered from COVID-19 were included in the dataset. The samples were drawn from two sources: the first 160 participants of the ongoing ImmuneRACE study, and 1,254 subjects contributed by 6 global collaborators. The repertoires were made available in a free public database intended to serve as a resource for research on the immune response to SARS-CoV-2. The sample metadata nearly always contained a de-identified subject ID, COVID-19 status, age in years and sex. The prospective study material was composed of cDNA or gDNA derived from T cells, B-cell-depleted T cells, or PBMCs. Where available, HLA class I and class II types were obtained from metadata supplied by the sample provider rather than from assay-based typing.

There are 15 amino acids in the CDR3, from cysteine to phenylalanine inclusive. Only the CDR3 region is kept as DNA, spanning 45 bases read in frame from base 1. From V the trimming removes 1 base and from J it removes 5 bases, while the gene matches leave 4 bases of the junction unaccounted for. The CDR1 and CDR2 encoded by the germline V gene are SGHRS and YFSETQ. Overall results and qualifications from the work: The quantity of clinical and demographic metadata differed by source and by participant and was supplied without curation.

Notes on this clone: No cognate antigen has been identified for it. One base away there is no much larger clone; base qualities are not given.

TCRbeta CDR3 regions were amplified from genomic DNA by means of the immunoSEQ Assay, a bias-controlled multiplex PCR. Regarding the original processing steps: Within the assay, amplification of reference gene primers was used to estimate how many nucleated cells each sample contained. Sequence reads were collapsed and filtered to measure the absolute abundance of every unique TCRbeta CDR3 rearrangement. For each sample, productive Simpson clonality was calculated by taking the square root of Simpson's diversity index across productive rearrangements. The clones in this table, taken by TCRdb from immuneACCESS, are in-frame only. Not every clone is retained; where verified, under half of the shortfall comes from an unresolved V gene, and the cause of the rest is unknown. That table furnishes V, J and clone size, whereas the DNA furnished D and trimming. For this sample the table gives roughly 250,000 clones, of which roughly 80% were detected only once. About 6.3% of the sample comes from the top ten.

The collaborating institutions used their own protocols to collect whole blood in K2EDTA tubes. For TCRbeta analysis, collaborators shipped samples as frozen whole blood, isolated PBMCs, or DNA extracted from either of those sample types. Sequencing input: peripheral blood. The clonotype was recovered from a woman aged 60 to 75 with active or convalescent COVID-19. Rearrangement joined TRBV5-1 to TRBJ2-3, with 10 middle bases fitting TRBD1. The sequenced DNA is TGCGCCAGCAGCTTGAGACAGGGGGCGGGAGATACGCAGTATTTT. Protein translation: CASSLRQGAGDTQYF.